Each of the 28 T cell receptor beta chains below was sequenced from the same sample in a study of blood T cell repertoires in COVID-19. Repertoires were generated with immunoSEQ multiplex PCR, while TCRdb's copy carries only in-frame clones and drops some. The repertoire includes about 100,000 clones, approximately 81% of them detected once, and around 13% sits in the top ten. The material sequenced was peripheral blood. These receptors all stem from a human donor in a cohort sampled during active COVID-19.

CDR3 nucleotide sequence: TGTGCCAGCAGCTACCGACGGACAGGAGGATACGAGCAGTACTTC. Translation: CASSYRRTGGYEQYF. The rearrangement links TRBV5-6 to TRBJ2-7, with 7 positions matching TRBD1. V was clipped by 3 bases and J by 4 bases; unmatched bases: 10. CDR1 is SGHDT and CDR2 is YYEEEE in the germline V gene. This CDR3 is 15 amino acids long.

Written as DNA, the CDR3 is TGTGCCAGCAGCCCTTCGACTAGCGGGAGGGCGAGAAACGAGCAGTACTTC. Its translation: CASSPSTSGRARNEQYF. The V call is TRBV5-4, the J call TRBJ2-7; TRBD2 aligns across 14 bases. Losses at the gene ends were 4 bases for V and 5 bases for J; bases not matched to a gene: 11. There are 17 residues in the CDR3. Looked up from germline, CDR1 is SGHNT and CDR2 is YYREEE (reference sequence).

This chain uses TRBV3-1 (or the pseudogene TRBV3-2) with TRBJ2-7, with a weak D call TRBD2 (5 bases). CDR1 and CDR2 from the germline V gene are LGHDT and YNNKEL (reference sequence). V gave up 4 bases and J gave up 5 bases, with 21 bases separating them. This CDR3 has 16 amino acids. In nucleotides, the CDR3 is TGTGCCAGCAGCCGCCGGCTAGCACATACTTTTCACGAGCAGTACTTC. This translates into CASSRRLAHTFHEQYF.

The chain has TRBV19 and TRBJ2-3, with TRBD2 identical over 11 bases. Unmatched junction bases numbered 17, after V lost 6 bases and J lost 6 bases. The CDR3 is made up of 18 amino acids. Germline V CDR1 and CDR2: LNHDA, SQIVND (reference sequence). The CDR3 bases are TGTGCCAGTAGAGCGGGTTCTCTAGCGGGGGGTTCATACGATACGCAGTATTTT. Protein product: CASRAGSLAGGSYDTQYF.

The CDR3 DNA reads as TGTGCCAGCAGTCAGGACATCATGAACACTGAAGCTTTCTTT. It encodes CASSQDIMNTEAFF. The V gene is TRBV6-6, the J gene TRBJ1-1, with a tentative D call TRBD1 (5 bases). The V gene lost 5 bases and the J gene lost 0 bases, with 10 bases spanning the gap. The germline CDR1 and CDR2 sequences are MNHNY and SVGAGI (reference sequence). This CDR3 spans 14 amino acids.

The DNA of the CDR3 is TGTGCCAGCAGCTTATGGGGGACAGGGGGCGCCGGCTACACCTTC. Its translation: CASSLWGTGGAGYTF. The V and J genes are TRBV7-9 and TRBJ1-2, with 12 nucleotides matching TRBD1. This CDR3 is 15 amino acids long. Looked up from germline, CDR1 is SEHNR and CDR2 is FQNEAQ (reference sequence). Trimming took 2 bases from V and 8 from J; bases not matched to a gene: 6.

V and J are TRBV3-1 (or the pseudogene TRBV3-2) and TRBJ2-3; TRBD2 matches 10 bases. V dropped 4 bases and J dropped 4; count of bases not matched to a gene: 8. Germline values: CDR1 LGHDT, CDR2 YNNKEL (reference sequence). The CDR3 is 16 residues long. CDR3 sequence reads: CASSLRRLAGADTQYF. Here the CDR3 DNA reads TGTGCCAGCAGCCTTCGGCGGCTAGCGGGAGCAGATACGCAGTATTTT.

This CDR3 is CASSLSTGGVYEQYF. CDR3 sequence (DNA): TGTGCCAGCAGCTTGTCGACAGGGGGCGTTTACGAGCAGTACTTC. The chain joins TRBV7-2 to TRBJ2-7; 10 bases map to TRBD1. There are 15 residues in the CDR3. From germline, CDR1 is SGHTA and CDR2 FQGNSA. Trimming removed 3 bases from V and 4 bases from J; junction bases left unmatched: 6.

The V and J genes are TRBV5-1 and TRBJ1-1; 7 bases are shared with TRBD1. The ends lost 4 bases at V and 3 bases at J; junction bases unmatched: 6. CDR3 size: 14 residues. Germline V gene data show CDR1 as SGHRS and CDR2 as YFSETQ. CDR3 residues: CASSLYTGDTEAFF. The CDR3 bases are TGCGCCAGCAGCCTGTATACAGGGGACACTGAAGCTTTCTTT.

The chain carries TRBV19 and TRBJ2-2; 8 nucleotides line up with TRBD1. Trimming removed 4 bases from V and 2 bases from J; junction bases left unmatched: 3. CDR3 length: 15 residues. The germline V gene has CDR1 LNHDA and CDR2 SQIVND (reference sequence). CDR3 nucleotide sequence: TGTGCCAGTAGTACAGGACAGGGAAACACCGGGGAGCTGTTTTTT. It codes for CASSTGQGNTGELFF.

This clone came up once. The CDR3: CAVRLAGMGNEQFF. In nucleotides, the CDR3 is TGTGCCGTCAGACTAGCGGGAATGGGCAATGAGCAGTTCTTC. V and J are TRBV2 and TRBJ2-1; TRBD2 matches at 11 bases. The CDR3 is made up of 14 amino acids. CDR1 is SNHLY, CDR2 FYNNEI, per germline. With V trimmed by 11 bases and J by 6 bases, 9 bases remained unmatched. The whole variable domain, remainder taken from reference TRBV2 and TRBJ2-1, is EPEVTQTPSHQVTQMGQEVILRCVPISNHLYFYWYRQILGQKVEFLVSFYNNEISEKSEIFDDQFSVERPDGSNFTLKIRSTKLEDSAMYFCAVRLAGMGNEQFFGPGTRLTVL.

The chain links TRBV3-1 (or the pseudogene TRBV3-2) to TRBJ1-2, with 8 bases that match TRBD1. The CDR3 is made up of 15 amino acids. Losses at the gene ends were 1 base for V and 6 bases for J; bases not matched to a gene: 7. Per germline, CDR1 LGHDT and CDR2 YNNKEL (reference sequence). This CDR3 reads CASSQARTGKHGYTF. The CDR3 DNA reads TGTGCCAGCAGCCAAGCCAGGACAGGGAAGCATGGCTACACCTTC.

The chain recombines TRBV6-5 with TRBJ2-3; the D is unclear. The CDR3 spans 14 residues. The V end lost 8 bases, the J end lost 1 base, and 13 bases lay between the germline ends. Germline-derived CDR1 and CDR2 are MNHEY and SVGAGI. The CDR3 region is CASRPYYGTDTQYF. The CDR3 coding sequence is TGTGCCAGCCGACCGTACTACGGCACAGATACGCAGTATTTT.

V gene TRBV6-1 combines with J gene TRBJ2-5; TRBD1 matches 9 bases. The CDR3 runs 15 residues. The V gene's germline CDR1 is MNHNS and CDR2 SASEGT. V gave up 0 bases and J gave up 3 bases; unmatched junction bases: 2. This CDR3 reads CASSEAQGAEETQYF. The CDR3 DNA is TGTGCCAGCAGTGAAGCACAGGGGGCCGAAGAGACCCAGTACTTC.

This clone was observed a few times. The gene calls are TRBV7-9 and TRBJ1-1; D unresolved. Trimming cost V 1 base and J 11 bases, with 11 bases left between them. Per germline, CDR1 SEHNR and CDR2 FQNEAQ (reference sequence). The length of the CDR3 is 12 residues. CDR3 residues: CASSLDQALAFF. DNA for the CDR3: TGTGCCAGCAGCTTAGATCAGGCGTTGGCTTTCTTT. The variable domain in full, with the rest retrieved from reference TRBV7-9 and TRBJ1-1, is DTGVSQNPRHKITKRGQNVTFRCDPISEHNRLYWYRQTLGQGPEFLTYFQNEAQLEKSRLLSDRFSAERPKGSFSTLEIQRTEQGDSAMYLCASSLDQALAFFGQGTRLTVV.

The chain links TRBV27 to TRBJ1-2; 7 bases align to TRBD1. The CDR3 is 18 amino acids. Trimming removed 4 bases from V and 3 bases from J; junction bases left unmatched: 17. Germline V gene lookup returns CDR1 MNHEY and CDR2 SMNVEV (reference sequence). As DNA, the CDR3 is TGTGCCAGCAGTTCCCCGGGACAGAACTTTCCCGGCTACTATGGCTACACCTTC. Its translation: CASSSPGQNFPGYYGYTF.

The CDR3 DNA reads as TGCGCCGGGAGGCCCCGGGACAGGCACTCCTACGAGCAGTACTTC. Translation gives CAGRPRDRHSYEQYF. The genes are TRBV10-1 and TRBJ2-7; 8 positions match TRBD1. CDR3 length equals 15 residues. The germline V gene has CDR1 WNHNN and CDR2 SYGVQD (reference sequence). V was clipped by 11 bases and J by 0 bases; unmatched bases: 12.

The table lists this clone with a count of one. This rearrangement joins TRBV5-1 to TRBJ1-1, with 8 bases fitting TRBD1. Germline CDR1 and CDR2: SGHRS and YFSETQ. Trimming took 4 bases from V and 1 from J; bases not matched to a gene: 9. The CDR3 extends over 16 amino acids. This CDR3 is CASSPDRGLWNTEAFF. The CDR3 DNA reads TGCGCCAGCAGCCCTGACAGGGGCCTCTGGAACACTGAAGCTTTCTTT.

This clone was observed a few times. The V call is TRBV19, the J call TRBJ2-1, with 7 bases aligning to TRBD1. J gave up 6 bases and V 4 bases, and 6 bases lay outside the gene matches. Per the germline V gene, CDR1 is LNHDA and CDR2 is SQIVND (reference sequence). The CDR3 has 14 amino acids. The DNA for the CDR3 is TGTGCCAGTAGTACGGGCCGGGACAGCAATGAGCAGTTCTTC. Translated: CASSTGRDSNEQFF.

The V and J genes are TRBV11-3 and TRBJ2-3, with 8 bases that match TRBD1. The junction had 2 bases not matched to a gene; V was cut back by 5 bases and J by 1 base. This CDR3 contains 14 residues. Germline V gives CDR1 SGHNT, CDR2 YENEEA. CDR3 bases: TGTGCCAGCAGCCAGGGACAGGGCACAGATACGCAGTATTTT. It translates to CASSQGQGTDTQYF.

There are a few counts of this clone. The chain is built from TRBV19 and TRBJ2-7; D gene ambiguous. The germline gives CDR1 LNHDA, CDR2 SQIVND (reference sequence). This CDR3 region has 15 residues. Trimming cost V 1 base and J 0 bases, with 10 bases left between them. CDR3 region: CASSIGGPYSYEQYF. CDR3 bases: TGTGCCAGTAGTATAGGAGGTCCTTACTCCTACGAGCAGTACTTC.

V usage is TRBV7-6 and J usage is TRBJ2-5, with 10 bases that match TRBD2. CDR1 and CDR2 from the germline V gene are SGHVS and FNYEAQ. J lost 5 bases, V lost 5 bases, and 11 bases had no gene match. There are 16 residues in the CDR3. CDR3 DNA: TGTGCCAGCAGCCAAACTACTAGCGGGGCTGGGGAGACCCAGTACTTC. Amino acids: CASSQTTSGAGETQYF.

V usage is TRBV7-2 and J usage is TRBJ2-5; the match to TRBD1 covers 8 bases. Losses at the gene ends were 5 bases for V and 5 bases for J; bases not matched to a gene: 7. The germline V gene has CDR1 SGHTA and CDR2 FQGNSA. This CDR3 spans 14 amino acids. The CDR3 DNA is TGTGCCAGCAGCCCGGACAGGGTACAGGAGACCCAGTACTTC. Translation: CASSPDRVQETQYF.

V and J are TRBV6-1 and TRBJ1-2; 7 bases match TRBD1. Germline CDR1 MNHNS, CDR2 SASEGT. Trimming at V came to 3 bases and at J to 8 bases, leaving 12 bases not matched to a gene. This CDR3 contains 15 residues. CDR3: CASSERTGTWSGYTF. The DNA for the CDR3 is TGTGCCAGCAGTGAGCGGACAGGCACCTGGAGCGGCTACACCTTC.

This CDR3 is CASSWTSGDTQYF. As DNA, the CDR3 is TGTGCCAGCAGCTGGACTAGCGGGGATACGCAGTATTTT. The J gene is TRBJ2-3, the V gene TRBV7-2; 11 nucleotides align to TRBD2. CDR3 length: 13 residues. Germline V gene lookup returns CDR1 SGHTA and CDR2 FQGNSA. With V trimmed by 4 bases and J by 6 bases, 0 bases remained unmatched.

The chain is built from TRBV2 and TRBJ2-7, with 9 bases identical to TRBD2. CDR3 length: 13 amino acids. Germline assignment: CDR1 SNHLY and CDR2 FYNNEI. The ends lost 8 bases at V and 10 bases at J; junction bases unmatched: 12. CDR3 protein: CASRLAGLPDQYF. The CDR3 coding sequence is TGTGCCAGCCGCCTAGCGGGGCTCCCGGACCAGTACTTC.

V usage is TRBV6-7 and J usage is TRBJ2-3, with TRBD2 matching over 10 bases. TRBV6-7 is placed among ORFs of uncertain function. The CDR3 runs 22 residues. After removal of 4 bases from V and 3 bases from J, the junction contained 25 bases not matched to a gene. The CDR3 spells CASSSLGVYPSGGEPQTDTQYF. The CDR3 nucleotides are TGTGCCAGCAGTTCCCTGGGGGTTTATCCTAGCGGGGGCGAACCTCAGACAGATACGCAGTATTTT.

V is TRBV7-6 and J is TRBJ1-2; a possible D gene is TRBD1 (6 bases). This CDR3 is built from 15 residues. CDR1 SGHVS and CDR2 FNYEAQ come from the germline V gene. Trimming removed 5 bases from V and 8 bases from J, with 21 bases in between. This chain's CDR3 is CASSPGHQASTGYTF. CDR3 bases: TGTGCCAGCAGCCCGGGACACCAGGCGTCGACGGGCTACACCTTC. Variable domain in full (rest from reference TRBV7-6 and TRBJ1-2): GAGVSQSPRYKVTKRGQDVALRCDPISGHVSLYWYRQALGQGPEFLTYFNYEAQQDKSGLPNDRFSAERPEGSISTLTIQRTEQRDSAMYRCASSPGHQASTGYTFGSGTRLTVV.